This TCR beta chain was retrieved from a study of identical twins. At least ten counts were recorded for this clonotype. A single record per CDR3 protein comes from TCRdb applying MiXCR to the 5' RACE reads. The table shows 690,000 or so distinct CDR3 sequences, with roughly 6% occurring only once. Trimming removed 5 bases from V and 3 bases from J, with 16 bases in between. The CDR3 spans 15 residues. Sequencing was performed on naive T cells sorted from blood. This clonotype was obtained from a man between 18 and 29 years old in good health. The rearrangement joins TRBV12-3 or TRBV12-4 to TRBJ2-5, with D unclear. The CDR3, as DNA: TGTGCCAGCAGTGTCGATCTAGAGTTTGAAGAGACCCAGTACTTC. Translated: CASSVDLEFEETQYF.